The clone carrying this T cell receptor (beta chain) was recorded at least ten times. The entire patient cohort was treatment-naive prior to thyroid surgery. These data are taken from a study of metastatic and nonmetastatic thyroid tumors. Authors' data handling: Construction of a distant-metastasis classifier for papillary thyroid cancer relied on CDR3 differences across clinicopathological groups. TCRdb re-clonotyped the PCR reads via MiXCR. TCRdb, rather than the study authors, made the V and J calls. The sample carries around 21,000 clones, roughly 23% recorded once. Trimming removed 5 bases from V and 2 bases from J; junction bases left unmatched: 6. The CDR3 covers 13 residues. Per germline, CDR1 DFQATT and CDR2 SNEGSKA (reference sequence).

The sequencing input was blood. The clonotype originates from a male donor with papillary thyroid cancer or a benign thyroid nodule (not recorded which). Some clones in this sample may be carry-over from other donors' samples. The chain recombines TRBV20-1 with TRBJ2-7; 7 nucleotides line up with TRBD1. CDR3 bases: TGCAGTGCTTCCCGACAGGGAACCTACGAGCAGTACTTC. It codes for CSASRQGTYEQYF.